This T cell receptor beta chain was observed in a study of human T cells and chemical hapten exposure. Study context: DPC at 2% was the sensitizing agent, placed on roughly 2 cm by roughly 2 cm of upper inner arm skin. Cases of alopecia areata, totalis or universalis occurred in a predominantly female patient group.

Time point specified: patch test 3, about 24 weeks after DPC sensitization. Treatment given: therapeutic diphenylcyclopropenone sensitization with weekly scalp DPC. This clonotype was seen many times. The library tagged each cDNA molecule with unique molecular identifiers. TCRdb passed the RACE reads through MiXCR, listing each CDR3 protein once. The sample has 95,000 to 150,000 distinct CDR3 sequences; around 11% are singletons. The receptor was isolated from a woman aged 45-65 years with alopecia areata. Some clones in this sample may be carry-over from other donors' samples. Sequencing was performed on whole blood, taken in connection with sensitization to the hapten diphenylcyclopropenone (DPC).

CDR3 in amino acids: CASSVHRSSSYNEQFF. CDR3 DNA: TGTGCCAGCAGCGTCCACAGGTCCAGCTCCTACAATGAGCAGTTCTTC. The J gene is TRBJ2-1, the V gene TRBV5-5, with D possibly being TRBD1 (5 bases). Deletions cut 4 bases from V and 0 bases from J, with 14 bases between. This CDR3 has 16 residues. Looked up from germline, CDR1 is SGHKS and CDR2 is YYEKEE (reference sequence).